These T cell receptor beta chains were read from a single sample in a study of cytomegalovirus exposure and HLA in healthy donors. Method: immunoSEQ multiplex PCR; TCRdb's copy keeps in-frame clones and lacks some. The sample carries about 210,000 clones, 70% to 80% recorded once. Sequencing was carried out using PBMCs. The receptors stem from a woman in her thirties in good health and CMV-seropositive. CDR3s leave out the opening cysteine and the closing phenylalanine or tryptophan.

>TRBV30|TRBJ1-5
AWSVSGFNQPQH
>TRBV7-9|TRBJ1-5
ASSLDRDQPQH
>TRBV30|TRBJ1-6
AWSAGGANSPLH
>TRBV6-1|TRBJ2-7
ASRNRVNEQY
>TRBV11-3|TRBJ2-1
ASSLDGLSGDEQF
>TRBV10-2|TRBJ1-5
ASRGSPGRNQPQH
>TRBV4-2|TRBJ2-7
ASSQDSTRYEQY
>TRBV18|TRBJ1-1
ASSPSGQTEAF
>TRBV11-3|TRBJ2-5
ASSLGMTPKQETQY
>TRBV28|TRBJ2-1
ASSLGQAVF
>TRBV7-6|TRBJ1-2
ASSAQTGGAGYGYT
>TRBV5-6|TRBJ2-7
ASSLGHRLREQY
>TRBV2|TRBJ1-2
ASNPATGLRTGYT
>TRBV28|TRBJ1-5
ASSLGQGPNNQPQH
>TRBV9|TRBJ2-7
ASSVGAGGTYEQY
>TRBV7-9|TRBJ2-1
ASSVQDNEQF
>TRBV7-9|TRBJ2-1
ASSYNLAGNGNEQF
>TRBV5-4|TRBJ1-4
ASSLGRGNEKLF
>TRBV6-5|TRBJ2-3
ASSATRSTDTQY
>TRBV5-1|TRBJ2-3
ASSFTPGRTDTQY
>TRBV4-3|TRBJ1-2
ASSQERTGYRGYT
>TRBV28|TRBJ1-4
ASSRQEINEKLF
>TRBV11-1|TRBJ1-1
ASSQDRDTEAF
>TRBV7-9|TRBJ1-2
SSSFAAGEINYGYT
>TRBV7-6|TRBJ1-2
ASSPLGGGGYT
>TRBV11-2|TRBJ2-5
ASSQLRGGETQY
>TRBV15|TRBJ1-4
ATSIGQGGEKLF
>TRBV5-1|TRBJ2-1
ASSLEPRTYSYNEQF
>TRBV9|TRBJ2-7
ASTLGLALDEQY
>TRBV30|TRBJ2-7
AWRRRGDGEQY
>TRBV28|TRBJ1-1
ASSPLRLRDRGRENTEAF
>TRBV6-5|TRBJ1-2
ASSPRQGARGYT
>TRBV7-8|TRBJ1-1
ASSLTAGDTEAF
>TRBV19|TRBJ1-1
ASSQVYGYTEAF
>TRBV10-3|TRBJ1-5
ATRTDNSNQPQH
>TRBV30|TRBJ1-3
AWSREGLPGNTIY
>TRBV28|TRBJ2-1
ASSSTGGRGGFNEQF
>TRBV2|TRBJ1-6
ASSSGFSPLH
>TRBV5-5|TRBJ1-1
ASSAWGLNTEAF
>TRBV27|TRBJ2-7
ASSLEGAPYEQY
>TRBV5-6|TRBJ1-6
ASSTLWDRGRDSPLH
>TRBV28|TRBJ1-1
ASRPGGAEGAEAF
>TRBV9|TRBJ2-1
ASSVGGTGVPYNEQF
>TRBV6-5|TRBJ1-4
ASTDSTGTNEKLF
>TRBV6-1|TRBJ2-6
AISESGETGANVLT
>TRBV30|TRBJ2-3
AWTGSRAWTSGSGSQY